This TCR beta chain appears in the sequencing data of a study of T-cell memory formation after mild COVID-19. Study-level information: The study found TCR clusters largely donor specific.

Germline CDR1 KGHSH, CDR2 LQKENI. CDR3 length: 17 amino acids. V lost 0 bases, J lost 0 bases, and 14 bases lay in between. General study points: Cross-reactive memory appears to have joined, as suggested by some responding clones showing up in pre-infection memory. Shrinking CD4+ clones were chiefly CM and EM; CD8+ ones were chiefly EMRA.

Barcoded TCR alpha and TCR beta cDNA libraries with UMIs came from 5'RACE using constant-segment primers. One entry per CDR3 protein, called by TCRdb with MiXCR from the 5' RACE reads. This sample carries 150,000 to 200,000 distinct CDR3 sequences, 10% to 15% of them seen once, and the ten largest clones take roughly 3.4%. For this clonotype: Its specificity is not known.

The chain employs TRBV18 and TRBJ1-1; D is perhaps TRBD1 (6 bases). The sequencing input was PBMCs or a T cell subset sorted from them (not recorded which). The source is a man in his late teens or twenties who had mild COVID-19 (a few samples of this study predate the infection). Cell type and time point are not known. The CDR3 protein is CASSPPGGVRVNTEAFF. CDR3 sequence (DNA): TGTGCCAGCTCACCACCGGGGGGCGTCCGGGTGAACACTGAAGCTTTCTTT.